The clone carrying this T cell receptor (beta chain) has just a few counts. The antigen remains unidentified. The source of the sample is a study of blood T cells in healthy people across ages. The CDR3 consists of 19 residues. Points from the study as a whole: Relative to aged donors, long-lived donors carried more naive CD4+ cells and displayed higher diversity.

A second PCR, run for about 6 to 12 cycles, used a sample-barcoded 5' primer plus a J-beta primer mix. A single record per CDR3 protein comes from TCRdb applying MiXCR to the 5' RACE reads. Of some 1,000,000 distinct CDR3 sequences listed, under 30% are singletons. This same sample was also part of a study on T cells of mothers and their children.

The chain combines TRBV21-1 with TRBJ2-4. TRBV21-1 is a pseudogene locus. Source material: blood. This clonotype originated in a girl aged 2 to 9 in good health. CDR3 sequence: CASSKGHTQYLWVKNIQYF. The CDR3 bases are TGTGCCAGCAGCAAAGGTCACACTCAATATCTGTGGGTCAAAAACATTCAGTACTTC.